The 18 T cell receptor beta chains in this list originate from one sample, sequenced in a study of blood T cell repertoires in COVID-19. Sequencing was performed with immunoSEQ multiplex PCR; in TCRdb, only in-frame clones are kept and a portion is missing. Among about 120,000 clones listed, around three quarters were seen once. The sequencing input was peripheral blood. Every receptor here comes from a woman of 80 years or more with acute or convalescent COVID-19.

The rearrangement uses TRBV9 and TRBJ1-1; 8 bases are shared with TRBD1. This CDR3 spans 17 amino acids. The germline V gene encodes CDR1 SGDLS and CDR2 YYNGEE. The trim removed 0 bases at V and 5 bases at J, leaving 12 bases unmatched. The DNA for the CDR3 is TGTGCCAGCAGCGTAGGAGACAGGGGTGGTCGGGGGACTGAAGCTTTCTTT. Residues: CASSVGDRGGRGTEAFF.

V usage is TRBV18 and J usage is TRBJ2-7; 12 bases line up with TRBD1. The CDR3 sequence is 15 residues long. The V gene's germline CDR1 is KGHSH and CDR2 LQKENI. V lost 2 bases, J lost 7 bases, and 6 bases stayed unmatched. The CDR3 nucleotides are TGTGCCAGCTCACCAGGAGGGACAGGGGGCGTAGAGCAGTACTTC. Translating gives CASSPGGTGGVEQYF.

The chain has TRBV7-9 and TRBJ1-5; the match to TRBD1 covers 8 bases. The V gene end was trimmed by 5 bases and the J gene end by 7 bases; junction bases not matched to a gene: 7. CDR3 length equals 14 residues. Germline CDR1 SEHNR, CDR2 FQNEAQ (reference sequence). CDR3 nucleotide sequence: TGTGCCAGCAGCCCTGGACAGGGCAGACAGCCCCAGCATTTT. Its protein product is CASSPGQGRQPQHF. Drawing the rest from reference TRBV7-9 and TRBJ1-5, the complete variable domain is DTGVSQNPRHKITKRGQNVTFRCDPISEHNRLYWYRQTLGQGPEFLTYFQNEAQLEKSRLLSDRFSAERPKGSFSTLEIQRTEQGDSAMYLCASSPGQGRQPQHFGDGTRLSIL.

CDR3 loop: CAAGRSLAGTDTQYF. Written as DNA, the CDR3 is TGTGCCGCCGGGCGGTCACTAGCGGGCACAGATACGCAGTATTTT. The chain combines TRBV30 with TRBJ2-3; 8 bases fit TRBD2. The CDR3 extends over 15 amino acids. CDR1 is GTSNPN, CDR2 SVGIG, per germline (reference sequence). The V and J ends lost 8 bases and 1 base, in that order; junction bases with no gene match: 11.

The chain has TRBV7-8 and TRBJ2-1, with 8 nucleotides matching TRBD1. Trimming cost V 4 bases and J 9 bases; bases outside gene matches: 5. This CDR3 has 13 residues. Germline lookup yields CDR1 SGHVS and CDR2 FQNEAQ. The CDR3 sequence: CASSSDRVGEQFF. CDR3 DNA: TGTGCCAGCAGCTCGGACAGGGTGGGTGAGCAGTTCTTC.

The genes are TRBV2 and TRBJ1-6, with D possibly being TRBD1 (6 bases). V lost 5 bases, J lost 10 bases, and 18 bases lay in between. The V gene's germline CDR1 is SNHLY and CDR2 FYNNEI. This CDR3 is built from 15 residues. This CDR3 reads CASSLSGVPGSPLHF. CDR3 bases: TGTGCCAGCAGTTTATCAGGGGTACCGGGGTCACCCCTCCACTTT.

This chain connects TRBV5-6 to TRBJ1-4; TRBD1 matches 7 bases. The junction had 11 bases not matched to a gene; V was cut back by 4 bases and J by 5 bases. This CDR3 has 16 amino acids. Germline V lookup: CDR1 SGHDT, CDR2 YYEEEE. The CDR3 nucleotides read TGTGCCAGCAGCCCACCGACAGGGTCCCGGAATGAAAAACTGTTTTTT. It codes for CASSPPTGSRNEKLFF.

CDR3 DNA sequence: TGTGCCAGCAGCTCGGGGGGACTAGCGGGGTTGGAGACCCAGTACTTC. This codes for CASSSGGLAGLETQYF. The chain has TRBV5-4 and TRBJ2-5, with 13 bases that match TRBD2. Germline assignment: CDR1 SGHNT and CDR2 YYREEE (reference sequence). The CDR3 totals 16 residues. V shed 3 bases and J 5 bases; nucleotides not matched to a gene: 7.

This clone is a singleton in its sample. V gene TRBV2 combines with J gene TRBJ2-1; 9 bases align to TRBD2. Germline V gene data show CDR1 as SNHLY and CDR2 as FYNNEI. J gave up 5 bases and V 4 bases, and 6 bases lay outside the gene matches. The CDR3 spans 15 residues. CDR3 residues: CASSVLSSGNNEQFF. The CDR3 region has the DNA TGTGCCAGCAGTGTATTGTCTAGCGGGAACAATGAGCAGTTCTTC.

This clone was counted once. The genes are TRBV20-1 and TRBJ2-1, with D tentatively TRBD1 (6 bases). This CDR3 is built from 14 residues. Germline lookup yields CDR1 DFQATT and CDR2 SNEGSKA (reference sequence). V was pared by 3 bases and J by 1 base, with 10 bases between. The DNA for the CDR3 is TGCAGTGCTAGTGGGGACAAGTCCTACAATGAGCAGTTCTTC. Encoded protein: CSASGDKSYNEQFF.

This rearrangement joins TRBV7-8 to TRBJ2-7, with 11 bases lining up with TRBD1. This CDR3 spans 15 amino acids. Germline trimming cut 5 bases from V and 6 bases from J; bases unmatched to any gene: 9. Germline CDR1 is SGHVS and CDR2 is FQNEAQ. In DNA form, the CDR3 reads TGTGCCAGCAGCCCCCGGGACAGGGGGGACCGCGAGCAGTACTTC. This codes for CASSPRDRGDREQYF. Complete variable domain (other parts from reference TRBV7-8 and TRBJ2-7): GAGVSQSPRYKVAKRGQDVALRCDPISGHVSLFWYQQALGQGPEFLTYFQNEAQLDKSGLPSDRFFAERPEGSVSTLKIQRTQQEDSAVYLCASSPRDRGDREQYFGPGTRLTVT.

The chain combines TRBV3-1 (or the pseudogene TRBV3-2) with TRBJ1-1; maybe TRBD1 (5 bases). Germline V gene sequence: CDR1 LGHDT, CDR2 YNNKEL (reference sequence). V gave up 4 bases and J gave up 6 bases, with 18 bases separating them. The CDR3 is made up of 15 amino acids. The DNA of the CDR3 is TGTGCCAGCAGCCGGTCCTGGGGAAGGGGTGCTGAAGCTTTCTTT. It yields the protein CASSRSWGRGAEAFF.

This chain connects TRBV7-8 to TRBJ2-7; TRBD1 matches 8 bases. CDR3 length: 15 amino acids. V was clipped by 5 bases and J by 5 bases; unmatched bases: 11. CDR1 and CDR2 from the germline V gene are SGHVS and FQNEAQ. The CDR3 reads CASSPFRGHGDEQYF. The CDR3 bases are TGTGCCAGCAGCCCCTTCAGGGGGCATGGAGACGAGCAGTACTTC.

The chain has TRBV7-8 and TRBJ2-2; 16 bases match TRBD2. The CDR3 is 18 residues long. The V gene's germline CDR1 is SGHVS and CDR2 FQNEAQ. The J segment lost 7 bases and the V segment lost 5 bases, leaving 10 bases of the junction unmatched. The CDR3 DNA reads as TGTGCCAGCAGCCCAGCAGGGACTAGCGGGAGGGGGGTCGGGGAGCTGTTTTTT. Translated: CASSPAGTSGRGVGELFF.

This clone was seen just once. The rearrangement uses TRBV5-1 and TRBJ2-3; no definite D call. CDR1 is SGHRS and CDR2 is YFSETQ in the germline V gene. The CDR3 extends over 13 amino acids. The V and J ends lost 0 bases and 2 bases respectively, with 4 bases between them. The CDR3 reads CASSLEATDTQYF. CDR3 DNA: TGCGCCAGCAGCTTGGAAGCCACAGATACGCAGTATTTT.

The chain is built from TRBV28 and TRBJ1-4, with 11 bases that match TRBD1. The CDR3 runs to 17 residues. Germline loops: CDR1 MDHEN, CDR2 SYDVKM. J lost 0 bases, V lost 4 bases, and 4 bases had no gene match. The CDR3 sequence: CASSSQGQGATNEKLFF. In DNA, the CDR3 is TGTGCCAGCAGTTCCCAGGGACAGGGGGCAACTAATGAAAAACTGTTTTTT.

V is TRBV27 and J is TRBJ2-1; D may be TRBD2 (6 bases). The germline gives CDR1 MNHEY, CDR2 SMNVEV (reference sequence). Between the trimmed V and J ends, which lost 3 bases and 9 bases, there was a span of 15 bases. The CDR3 contains 14 residues. The CDR3 reads CASSFSGGAGEQFF. The CDR3 bases are TGTGCCAGCAGTTTCTCTGGCGGGGCAGGTGAGCAGTTCTTC.

This clone was seen a few times. This rearrangement joins TRBV28 to TRBJ1-1; possibly TRBD1 for D (5 bases). The CDR3 has 14 residues. Between the trimmed V and J ends, which lost 1 base and 5 bases, there was a span of 11 bases. Germline assignment: CDR1 MDHEN and CDR2 SYDVKM. CDR3 DNA: TGTGCCAGCAGTTTATCGGGGGGAGGGACTGAAGCTTTCTTT. This translates into CASSLSGGGTEAFF.